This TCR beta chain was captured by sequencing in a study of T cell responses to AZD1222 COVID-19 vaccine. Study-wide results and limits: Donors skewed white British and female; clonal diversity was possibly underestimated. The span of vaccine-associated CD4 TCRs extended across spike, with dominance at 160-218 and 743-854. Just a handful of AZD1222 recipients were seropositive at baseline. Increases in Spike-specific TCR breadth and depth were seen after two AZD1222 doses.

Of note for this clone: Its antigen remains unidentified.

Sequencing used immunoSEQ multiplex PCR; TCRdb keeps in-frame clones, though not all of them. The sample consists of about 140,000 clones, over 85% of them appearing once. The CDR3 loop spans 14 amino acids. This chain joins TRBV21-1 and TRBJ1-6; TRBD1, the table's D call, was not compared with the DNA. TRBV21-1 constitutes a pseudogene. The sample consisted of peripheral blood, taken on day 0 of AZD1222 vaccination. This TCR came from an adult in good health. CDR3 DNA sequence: TGTGCCAGCAGCAAGCAGGGGGCGAGTTCACCCCTCCACTTT. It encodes CASSKQGASSPLHF.